This section outlines one TCR beta chain sequence together with its context. The CDR3 extends over 16 amino acids. Trimming removed 1 base from V and 10 bases from J; junction bases left unmatched: 13. Germline lookup yields CDR1 MNHEY and CDR2 SVGAGI. The cohort comprised adults aged 18 to 89 years residing in approximately 22 US areas. This entry is derived from a study of blood T cell repertoires in COVID-19. Study overall: The analysed material was cDNA or gDNA that came from T cells, B-cell-depleted T cells, or PBMCs.

Using immunoSEQ multiplex PCR, the repertoire was profiled, and TCRdb retains in-frame clones only, with some absent. The table includes around 150,000 clones, more than 70% detected once. V usage is TRBV6-5 and J usage is TRBJ2-1; 7 positions agree with TRBD1. The TCR sequence derives from a man in his forties who had recovered from COVID-19. Sequencing was done on a sample of PBMCs or T cells enriched from blood (not recorded which). In nucleotides, the CDR3 is TGTGCCAGCAGTTACTACTGGGGACAGACAAGTCAAGAGCAGTTCTTC. This codes for CASSYYWGQTSQEQFF.